The 11 T cell receptor beta chains given below trace back to one sample, sequenced in a study of cytomegalovirus exposure and HLA in healthy donors. The study ran its PCR with 60 Vbeta and 13 Jbeta primers. The protocol was immunoSEQ multiplex PCR, while the TCRdb copy is restricted to in-frame clones and leaves out a portion. Here the sample spans roughly 140,000 clones, around 79% being singletons. The source material was PBMCs. The receptors originated from a man aged 25 to 40 in good health and CMV-seropositive.

This clone was picked up a small number of times. The genes are TRBV13 and TRBJ1-1; unclear D gene. CDR3 length: 14 amino acids. Germline assignment: CDR1 PRHDT and CDR2 FYEKMQ (reference sequence). V lost 5 bases and J 0 bases, leaving 10 bases between the germline ends. The CDR3 DNA reads TGTGCCAGCAGCCGAAACACAATGAACACTGAAGCTTTCTTT. This sequence encodes CASSRNTMNTEAFF.

The V and J genes are TRBV5-1 and TRBJ1-2; TRBD1 agrees at 7 bases. The CDR3 has 15 amino acids. V dropped 3 bases and J dropped 6; count of bases not matched to a gene: 11. From germline, CDR1 is SGHRS and CDR2 YFSETQ. CDR3 residues: CASSWEQTGNHGYTF. In nucleotides, the CDR3 is TGCGCCAGCAGCTGGGAACAGACAGGGAATCATGGCTACACCTTC.

J is TRBJ2-7 and V is TRBV11-2; TRBD2 matches 9 bases. Per germline, CDR1 SGHAT and CDR2 FQNNGV. This CDR3 is built from 17 residues. The trim removed 3 bases at V and 3 bases at J, leaving 12 bases unmatched. In DNA, the CDR3 is TGTGCCAGCAGCTTCCGAAGAACGGGACTAGCCGTCTACGAGCAGTACTTC. Amino acids: CASSFRRTGLAVYEQYF.

J is TRBJ1-1 and V is TRBV6-6, with 9 bases aligning to TRBD1. CDR1 is MNHNY, CDR2 SVGAGI, per germline (reference sequence). Losses at the gene ends were 7 bases for V and 1 base for J; bases not matched to a gene: 7. This CDR3 is built from 15 residues. CDR3 nucleotides: TGTGCCAGCACCCGGACAGGGGTTAGGAACACTGAAGCTTTCTTT. This encodes CASTRTGVRNTEAFF.

The chain uses TRBV6-1 and TRBJ2-7, with unresolved D. Germline V gene sequence: CDR1 MNHNS, CDR2 SASEGT. V was pared by 4 bases and J by 3 bases, with 13 bases between. This CDR3 has 14 residues. The CDR3 sequence: CASSAGQTFYEQYF. CDR3 DNA sequence: TGTGCCAGCAGTGCCGGCCAGACTTTCTACGAGCAGTACTTC.

This clone was counted a single time. V usage is TRBV7-6 and J usage is TRBJ2-1, with TRBD2 identical over 10 bases. J lost 6 bases, V lost 5 bases, and 7 bases had no gene match. Germline V gives CDR1 SGHVS, CDR2 FNYEAQ. This CDR3 has 15 residues. In DNA form, the CDR3 reads TGTGCCAGCAGCCTCCTAGCGGGGGCCTCCAATGAGCAGTTCTTC. Translated: CASSLLAGASNEQFF.

The gene calls are TRBV27 and TRBJ2-7, with TRBD2 identical over 9 bases. With 6 bases clipped from V and 0 bases from J, the junction kept 9 bases outside the gene matches. The CDR3 is 16 amino acids. CDR1 is MNHEY, CDR2 SMNVEV, per germline (reference sequence). This CDR3 is CASSPILAGFSYEQYF. DNA for the CDR3: TGTGCCAGCAGCCCCATCCTAGCGGGGTTCTCCTACGAGCAGTACTTC.

The rearrangement links TRBV28 to TRBJ2-5, with D perhaps matching TRBD1 (6 bases). V was pared by 7 bases and J by 1 base, with 13 bases between. From germline, CDR1 is MDHEN and CDR2 SYDVKM. This CDR3 contains 14 residues. The CDR3 is CASTIGGPQETQYF. The CDR3 DNA sequence: TGTGCCAGCACCATAGGGGGACCCCAAGAGACCCAGTACTTC.

This clone appeared once. The rearrangement links TRBV7-9 to TRBJ1-1; 8 bases are shared with TRBD1. Germline V gene sequence: CDR1 SEHNR, CDR2 FQNEAQ (reference sequence). The CDR3 length is 15 residues. Trimming cost V 5 bases and J 4 bases; bases outside gene matches: 9. Written as DNA, the CDR3 is TGTGCCAGCAGCCCGAGCAGGGGGCAAGGCACTGAAGCTTTCTTT. Its protein is CASSPSRGQGTEAFF.

The V call is TRBV6-6, the J call TRBJ1-1; 8 nucleotides align to TRBD1. The ends lost 4 bases at V and 9 bases at J; junction bases unmatched: 4. The CDR3 runs to 12 residues. The germline V gene encodes CDR1 MNHNY and CDR2 SVGAGI (reference sequence). CDR3 nucleotides: TGTGCCAGCAGTTCCGGACAGGGTAAAGCTTTCTTT. Its protein is CASSSGQGKAFF.

The chain is built from TRBV7-2 and TRBJ1-2; 8 positions match TRBD1. V gave up 5 bases and J gave up 5 bases; unmatched junction bases: 4. CDR3 length: 13 amino acids. Germline CDR1 SGHTA, CDR2 FQGNSA. The CDR3 is CASSQDRAYGYTF. The CDR3 DNA reads as TGTGCCAGCAGCCAGGACAGGGCTTATGGCTACACCTTC.